The source of this T cell receptor beta chain is a study of Tregs in tolerant kidney transplant recipients (dated by TCRdb to between 2018 and 2020). Regarding the research as a whole: The transplants used related donors with nonmyeloablative bone marrow transplantation, and mixed chimerism in the human trials was transient. Before combined kidney and bone marrow transplantation, this study identified donor-specific regulatory T cells using TCRbeta sequencing and then followed those same cells after transplant. Overall study outcomes, separate from this receptor: Because only a small number of patients were included, the study had limitations, and the results will need to be validated in larger populations as well as under other immunosuppression protocols. For some patients the PCR primers changed over time, which made it impossible to compare the samples from those patients at the nucleotide level. Biological reproducibility was not directly assessed, although technical replication error appeared to be minimal. Donor-specific Treg expansion was found to exceed global Treg expansion in tolerant patients, suggesting antigen-driven rather than nonspecific expansion. The most biologically relevant and donor-specific TCRbeta repertoire appeared to be identified by expanding Tregs with activated donor B cells.

This specimen's time point label, per the study, means: blood sample drawn before combined kidney and bone marrow transplant. Unstimulated Tregs (CD4+CD25+CD127-), CD4+ non-Tregs (CD4+CD25-), CD4 and CD8 cells were FACS-sorted from thawed PBMCs. The patients were a handful of recipients of combined kidney and bone marrow transplants from the ITN036ST trial, and samples were available only for these trial subjects. Healthy control blood was processed to PBMCs with a Ficoll density gradient and then cryopreserved, whereas patient PBMCs were collected both before and after transplant. Comment on this clone: Its recognized antigen is unknown.

For TCRbeta CDR3 sequencing, genomic DNA from the sorted cells was extracted using the QIAGEN DNeasy Blood and Tissue Kit. Through immunoSEQ, high-throughput TCRbeta CDR3 sequencing was done commercially, including PCR amplification with internal controls and bias correction. On the study's bioinformatics: A unique productive TCRbeta sequence was defined by the CDR3 nucleotide sequence when primers matched, and otherwise by the CDR3 amino acid sequence together with the Vbeta and Jbeta genes. Sorting error was corrected by removing sequences shared between sorted populations at a frequency ratio of 2:1 or less, and the remaining shared sequences were assigned to the higher population. A sequence counted as donor-reactive if, in CFSE-low cells, the sequence had a frequency of at least 0.01% and was expanded at least 5-fold compared with unstimulated cells. Repertoire divergence was quantified by Jensen-Shannon divergence calculated from the top 100 TCRbeta sequences ranked by frequency. For samples with multiple sequencing runs, sorting error was corrected in each run separately before the runs were combined. TCRdb limited this immuneACCESS table to in-frame rearrangements with V and J called. A share of clones is missing; checked studies link under half to unresolved V genes, and the rest is unexplained. V and J calls and clone size are as listed in that table; D and trimming were resolved from the DNA. This sample's clone table shows under 55,000 clones. Of the sample, about 0.83% is held by the ten largest clones.

The material sequenced was CD4+ T cells from blood, taken before the transplant. The TCR was taken from a human donor who received a combined kidney and bone marrow transplant.

The CDR3 amino acid sequence is: CASRLRYEQYF. CDR3 DNA, as far as it was read: TGTGCCAGCAGGCTACGCTACGAG. The chain employs TRBV2 and TRBJ2-7; a confident D gene designation cannot be given. From the germline J gene comes the end of the CDR3, since the read stops 3 residues before it. Cut back by 6 bases and 3 bases, the V and J ends lie 6 bases apart. The CDR3 has 11 amino acids, counting the end cysteine and phenylalanine. Shown are 24 bases from within the CDR3, in frame from base 1. The germline V gene encodes CDR1 SNHLY and CDR2 FYNNEI.